Included here is one TCR beta chain sequence, with context. These data belong to a study of shared clonotypes between healthy human individuals. Assay: immunoSEQ multiplex PCR; the TCRdb copy retains only in-frame clones and omits some. This table holds 950,000 to 1,100,000 clones, under 80% found once. Germline CDR1 reads MNHNS; CDR2 reads SASEGT. The CDR3 runs 15 residues. Trimming took 2 bases from V and 5 from J, leaving 15 bases between them. What was sequenced was memory CD4+ T cells sorted from blood. Subset in this sample: CD45RA-negative fraction. This TCR came from a young man in good health. V and J are TRBV6-1 and TRBJ2-5; D is perhaps TRBD1 (6 bases). CDR3 sequence: CASSESQGLLETQYF. The CDR3 DNA is TGTGCCAGCAGTGAATCTCAGGGGCTCTTGGAGACCCAGTACTTC.